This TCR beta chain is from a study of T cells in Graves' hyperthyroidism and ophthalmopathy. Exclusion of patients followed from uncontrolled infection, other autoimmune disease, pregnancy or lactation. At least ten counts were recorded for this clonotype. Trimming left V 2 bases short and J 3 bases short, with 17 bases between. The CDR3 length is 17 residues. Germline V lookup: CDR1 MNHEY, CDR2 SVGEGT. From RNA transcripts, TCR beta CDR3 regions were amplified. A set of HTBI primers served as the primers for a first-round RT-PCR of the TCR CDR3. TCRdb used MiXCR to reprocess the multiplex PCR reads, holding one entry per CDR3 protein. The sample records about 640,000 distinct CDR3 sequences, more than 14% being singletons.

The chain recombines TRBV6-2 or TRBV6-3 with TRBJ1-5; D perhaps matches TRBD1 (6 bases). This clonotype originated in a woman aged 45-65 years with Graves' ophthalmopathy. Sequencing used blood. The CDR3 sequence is CASSYGGQLGINQPQHF. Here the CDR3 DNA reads TGTGCCAGCAGTTACGGCGGACAGTTGGGTATCAATCAGCCCCAGCATTTT.